This T cell receptor (beta chain) was sequenced for a study of T cell responses to AZD1222 COVID-19 vaccine. Overall study results and limits: Donors skewed white British and female; clonal diversity was possibly underestimated.

Concerning this clone: Its antigen is unknown.

This table comes from immunoSEQ multiplex PCR, and its TCRdb copy is limited to in-frame clones, with some not included. The sample lists 110,000 to 150,000 clones, nearly 95% occurring once. The germline V gene has CDR1 KGHDR and CDR2 SFDVKD. The CDR3 loop spans 14 amino acids. With 3 bases removed from V and 4 bases from J, the gap between germline ends came to 11 bases. The chain uses TRBV24-1 and TRBJ1-2; possibly TRBD1 for D (5 bases). The sample was peripheral blood, taken on day 0 of AZD1222 vaccination. This TCR was sampled from an adult in good health. CDR3 loop: CATSDGDSSYGYTF. CDR3 nucleotides: TGTGCCACCAGTGATGGGGACTCGAGCTATGGCTACACCTTC.